A selection of T cell receptor beta chains follows, all from one sample in a study of neurological immune-mediated disorders. TCRdb re-analysed the 5' RACE reads in MiXCR, keeping a single row per CDR3 protein. The table lists under 60,000 distinct CDR3 sequences, over 15% of them singletons. Material for sequencing was PBMCs. The receptors here all came from a man aged 55-75 years in good health. Both conserved end residues are trimmed from each CDR3. Where a row states a size, it is once, few, many or the class of an expanded clone; other rows omit it.

v_gene	abundance	CDR3aa
TRBV5-1	many	ASSLGLAGGWGDEQF
TRBV11-2	few	ASSLDLAENNSPLH
TRBV7-2	many	ASSAFRGNEKLF
TRBV3-1	.	ASSQDPQGQQF
TRBV10-3	many	AIGEDYTNTGELF
TRBV19	.	ASRLTSGAYNEQF
TRBV6-5	many	ASFSLSSPGGVETQY
TRBV10-3	many	AISEGLAGGISYNEQF
TRBV28	many	ASCPGATNEKLF
TRBV4-3	many	ASSQGQEGGTQY
TRBV5-6	many	ASSLGRELF
TRBV5-1	many	ASSLVGQKWDEQY
TRBV5-5	many	ASSLWRGVQTGANVLT
TRBV5-1	many	ASSATSPLRDEQF
TRBV11-3	many	ASSNRVDTGELF
TRBV20-1	many	SASPRDSPYNEQF
TRBV7-8	.	ASSLDWDANTEAF
TRBV7-2	many	ASSLDLESVEAF
TRBV10-3	many	AISGLAGETQY
TRBV7-2	many	VSSSSYEQY
TRBV7-2	many	ASSLPGPADTQY